The entry below gives a single T cell receptor (beta chain) sequence along with its context. Antigen: not known. The CDR3 consists of 13 residues. Germline V CDR1 and CDR2: MDHEN, SYDVKM. Trimming took 8 bases from V and 7 from J; bases not matched to a gene: 7. Profiled with immunoSEQ multiplex PCR; TCRdb holds only in-frame clones, not every one. The data hold 110,000 or so clones, with roughly 87% observed a single time. This sample stems from a study of T cell responses to AZD1222 COVID-19 vaccine. Study findings and constraints: Repertoires were collected only later (after the peak T cell response had occurred). Nearly half of spike-specific TCRs reportedly target unmutated variant regions. Once two AZD1222 doses were given, Spike-specific TCR breadth and depth went up.

The chain uses TRBV28 and TRBJ2-1, with 8 bases that match TRBD2. This TCR came from an adult who received the AZD1222 COVID-19 vaccine. The sample consisted of peripheral blood, taken 28 days after the second AZD1222 dose. This CDR3 reads CASQRGRWNEQFF. The CDR3 DNA reads as TGTGCCAGCCAGCGGGGGCGTTGGAATGAGCAGTTCTTC.